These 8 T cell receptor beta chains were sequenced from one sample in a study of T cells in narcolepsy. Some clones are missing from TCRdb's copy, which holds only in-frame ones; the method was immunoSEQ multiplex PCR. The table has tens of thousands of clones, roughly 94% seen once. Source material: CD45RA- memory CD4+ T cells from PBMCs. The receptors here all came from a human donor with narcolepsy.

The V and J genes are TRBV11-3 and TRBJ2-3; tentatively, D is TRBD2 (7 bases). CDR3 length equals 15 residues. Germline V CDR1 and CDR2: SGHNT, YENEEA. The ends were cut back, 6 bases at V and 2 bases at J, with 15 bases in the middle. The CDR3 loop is CASRSGGENTDTQYF. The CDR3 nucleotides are TGTGCCAGCAGATCGGGGGGCGAGAACACAGATACGCAGTATTTT.

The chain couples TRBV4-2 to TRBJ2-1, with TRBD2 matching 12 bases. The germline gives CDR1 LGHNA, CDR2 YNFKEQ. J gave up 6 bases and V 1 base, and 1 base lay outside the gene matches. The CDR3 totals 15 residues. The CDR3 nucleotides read TGTGCCAGCAGCCAAGGGACTAGCGGGATCAATGAGCAGTTCTTC. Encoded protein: CASSQGTSGINEQFF.

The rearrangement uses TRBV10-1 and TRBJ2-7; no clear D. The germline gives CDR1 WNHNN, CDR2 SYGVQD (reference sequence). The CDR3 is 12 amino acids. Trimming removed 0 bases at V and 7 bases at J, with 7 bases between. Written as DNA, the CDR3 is TGCGCCAGCAGTGAGTCGGGCCGGGAGCAGTACTTC. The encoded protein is CASSESGREQYF.

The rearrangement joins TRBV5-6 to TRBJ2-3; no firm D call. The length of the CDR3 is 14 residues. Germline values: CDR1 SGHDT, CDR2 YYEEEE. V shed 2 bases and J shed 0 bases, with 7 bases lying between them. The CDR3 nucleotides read TGTGCCAGCAGCTTAGTCGGTAGCACAGATACGCAGTATTTT. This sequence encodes CASSLVGSTDTQYF.

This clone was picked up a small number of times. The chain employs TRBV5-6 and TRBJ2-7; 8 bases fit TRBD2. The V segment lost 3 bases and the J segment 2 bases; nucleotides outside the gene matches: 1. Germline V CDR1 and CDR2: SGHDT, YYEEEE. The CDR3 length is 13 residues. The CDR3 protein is CASSSTSAYEQYF. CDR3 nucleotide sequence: TGTGCCAGCAGCTCGACTAGCGCCTACGAGCAGTACTTC.

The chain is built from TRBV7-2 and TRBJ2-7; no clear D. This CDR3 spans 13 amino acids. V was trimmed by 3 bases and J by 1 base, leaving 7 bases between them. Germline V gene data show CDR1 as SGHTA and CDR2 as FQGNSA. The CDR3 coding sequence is TGTGCCAGCAGCTTTTCCCCTTCCTACGAGCAGTACTTC. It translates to CASSFSPSYEQYF. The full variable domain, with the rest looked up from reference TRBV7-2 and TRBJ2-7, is GAGVSQSPSNKVTEKGKDVELRCDPISGHTALYWYRQSLGQGLEFLIYFQGNSAPDKSGLPSDRFSAERTGGSVSTLTIQRTQQEDSAVYLCASSFSPSYEQYFGPGTRLTVT.

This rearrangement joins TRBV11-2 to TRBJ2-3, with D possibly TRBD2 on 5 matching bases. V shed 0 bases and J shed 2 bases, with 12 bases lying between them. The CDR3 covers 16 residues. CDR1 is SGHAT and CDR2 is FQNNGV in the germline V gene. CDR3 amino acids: CASSLDPGILTDTQYF. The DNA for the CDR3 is TGTGCCAGCAGCTTAGATCCCGGGATCCTCACAGATACGCAGTATTTT. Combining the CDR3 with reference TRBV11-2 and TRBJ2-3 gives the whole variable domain EAGVAQSPRYKIIEKRQSVAFWCNPISGHATLYWYQQILGQGPKLLIQFQNNGVVDDSQLPKDRFSAERLKGVDSTLKIQPAKLEDSAVYLCASSLDPGILTDTQYFGPGTRLTVL.

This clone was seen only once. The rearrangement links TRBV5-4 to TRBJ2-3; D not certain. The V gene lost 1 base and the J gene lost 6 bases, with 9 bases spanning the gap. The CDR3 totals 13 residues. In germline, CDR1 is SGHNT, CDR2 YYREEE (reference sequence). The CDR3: CASSLMASDTQYF. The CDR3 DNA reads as TGTGCCAGCAGCTTGATGGCTTCCGATACGCAGTATTTT.